This entry lists 18 T cell receptor beta chains sequenced from one sample in a study of T cell clonotyping in hematopoietic cell transplantation. The protocol was immunoSEQ multiplex PCR, while the TCRdb copy is restricted to in-frame clones and leaves out a portion. The sample has 7,000 or so clones; 85% to 90% are singletons. Time point denoted: recipient sample about 28 days before transplant, after cytoreduction. The sample here was peripheral blood mononuclear cells, taken before stem cell transplant. These receptors came from a man younger than 45 with acute myeloid leukemia. Some clones in this sample may be carry-over from other donors' samples.

The chain's CDR3 is CASSHPGRARASSYEQYF. CDR3 in DNA: TGCGCCAGCAGCCACCCAGGCAGGGCCAGGGCGAGCTCCTACGAGCAGTACTTC. The V call is TRBV4-1, the J call TRBJ2-7; tentative D call: TRBD1 (5 bases). The V end lost 3 bases, the J end lost 0 bases, and 21 bases lay between the germline ends. Germline V lookup: CDR1 MGHRA, CDR2 YSYEKL. The CDR3 runs 18 residues.

The rearrangement joins TRBV5-5 to TRBJ1-6, with D possibly being TRBD1 (6 bases). Germline V lookup: CDR1 SGHKS, CDR2 YYEKEE (reference sequence). The CDR3 covers 15 residues. The ends were cut back, 3 bases at V and 7 bases at J, with 14 bases in the middle. The CDR3 reads CASSSQGLSNSPLHF. The CDR3 DNA sequence: TGTGCCAGCAGCTCCCAGGGGCTTTCCAATTCACCCCTCCACTTT. Full variable domain (remainder filled in from reference TRBV5-5 and TRBJ1-6): DAGVTQSPTHLIKTRGQQVTLRCSPISGHKSVSWYQQVLGQGPQFIFQYYEKEERGRGNFPDRFSARQFPNYSSELNVNALLLGDSALYLCASSSQGLSNSPLHFGNGTRLTVT.

The V and J genes are TRBV14 and TRBJ1-5, with D unresolved. Germline V CDR1 and CDR2: SGHDN, FVKESK. This CDR3 region has 13 residues. V dropped 3 bases and J dropped 7 bases, with 10 bases sitting between them. The CDR3 DNA reads as TGTGCCAGCAGCCATGCGGGTTTACAGCCCCAGCATTTT. Amino acids: CASSHAGLQPQHF.

The J gene is TRBJ2-2, the V gene TRBV23-1; maybe TRBD2 (5 bases). TRBV23-1 is an open reading frame, and its role is uncertain. CDR3 length: 21 amino acids. Trimming pared 1 base from V and 1 base from J, leaving 25 bases between. CDR3 sequence (DNA): TGCGCCAGCAGTCAATGGGTGGAGGACCGACCTCTATTAGTGAACACCGGGGAGCTGTTTTTT. Translating it yields CASSQWVEDRPLLVNTGELFF.

Only one count was recorded for this clone. The V gene is TRBV29-1, the J gene TRBJ1-1; D unresolved. V was clipped by 3 bases and J by 3 bases, with 17 bases between them. This CDR3 contains 15 residues. Germline V gene sequence: CDR1 SQVTM, CDR2 ANQGSEA. CDR3 nucleotide sequence: TGCAGCGTTGAGGGAGTGGACGGGATGGACACTGAAGCTTTCTTT. Its protein product is CSVEGVDGMDTEAFF.

The chain links TRBV30 to TRBJ2-7; a possible D gene is TRBD2 (6 bases). Germline V lookup: CDR1 GTSNPN, CDR2 SVGIG (reference sequence). V dropped 0 bases and J dropped 3 bases, with 12 bases sitting between them. The CDR3 spans 14 residues. CDR3 bases: TGTGCCTGGAGTGTAAGGCTAGCGAGCTACGAGCAGTACTTC. Translation gives CAWSVRLASYEQYF.

In regard to this clone: Relative to the germline gene, one junction end is altered; a read error may explain this. The chain has TRBV7-3 and TRBJ2-2, with D unresolved. The CDR3 is made up of 16 amino acids. Germline CDR1 and CDR2: SGHTA and FQGTGA. CDR3 coding DNA: TGTGCCAGCAAACTATCGGGCGGATCGAACACCGGAGAGCTGTTTTTT. Amino acids: CASKLSGGSNTGELFF.

By share, this clone counts as medium-sized (0.01 to 0.1%). This chain's CDR3 is CASSDLAGMLGRQFF. In DNA form, the CDR3 reads TGTGCCAGCAGCGACCTAGCGGGTATGCTCGGTCGGCAGTTCTTC. This chain joins TRBV13 and TRBJ2-1, with 8 bases fitting TRBD2. This CDR3 contains 15 residues. The trim removed 5 bases at V and 12 bases at J, leaving 15 bases unmatched. CDR1 and CDR2 from the germline V gene are PRHDT and FYEKMQ (reference sequence).

The chain carries TRBV4-3 and TRBJ2-7; either TRBD1 or TRBD2 may supply D (5 bases each). The CDR3 runs to 15 residues. The V end was cut by 1 base, the J end by 6 bases, with 16 bases between. Per germline, CDR1 LGHNA and CDR2 YSLEER. The CDR3 reads CASSQVLTGAAEQYF. For the CDR3, the DNA is TGCGCCAGCAGCCAAGTTCTGACCGGGGCTGCCGAGCAGTACTTC.

The chain combines TRBV5-1 with TRBJ2-5; 14 bases line up with TRBD2. Unmatched junction bases numbered 12, after V lost 4 bases and J lost 4 bases. The CDR3 totals 18 residues. Germline V gives CDR1 SGHRS, CDR2 YFSETQ. This CDR3 is CASSTLGTSGSVVETQYF. DNA of the CDR3: TGCGCCAGCAGCACACTCGGGACTAGCGGGAGTGTGGTAGAGACCCAGTACTTC. Supplemented by reference TRBV5-1 and TRBJ2-5, the full variable domain reads KAGVTQTPRYLIKTRGQQVTLSCSPISGHRSVSWYQQTPGQGLQFLFEYFSETQRNKGNFPGRFSGRQFSNSRSEMNVSTLELGDSALYLCASSTLGTSGSVVETQYFGPGTRLLVL.

This sequence joins TRBV13 and TRBJ2-5; D remains unclear. Germline assignment: CDR1 PRHDT and CDR2 FYEKMQ (reference sequence). Trimming removed 2 bases at V and 0 bases at J, with 7 bases between. The CDR3 is 14 amino acids. This CDR3 reads CASSLRRNQETQYF. CDR3 bases: TGTGCCAGCAGCTTAAGGAGAAACCAAGAGACCCAGTACTTC.

The rearrangement joins TRBV27 to TRBJ2-1; D perhaps matches TRBD1 (6 bases). The CDR3 consists of 13 residues. Germline CDR1 MNHEY, CDR2 SMNVEV (reference sequence). CDR3 DNA: TGTGCGGCCGGGGACACTGGTTACAATGAGCAGTTCTTC. It translates to CAAGDTGYNEQFF.

The chain carries TRBV28 and TRBJ1-2; unclear D gene. The V end lost 6 bases, the J end lost 0 bases, and 5 bases lay between the germline ends. The germline V gene has CDR1 MDHEN and CDR2 SYDVKM. The length of the CDR3 is 12 residues. For the CDR3, the DNA is TGTGCCAGCAGACGGACTAACTATGGCTACACCTTC. This translates into CASRRTNYGYTF.

The J gene is TRBJ1-1, the V gene TRBV11-2; D gene ambiguous. CDR1 and CDR2 from the germline V gene are SGHAT and FQNNGV. The CDR3 is made up of 15 amino acids. Trimming removed 1 base from V and 3 bases from J, with 12 bases in between. The CDR3 nucleotides read TGTGCCAGCAGCTTAGGACCGGTTGGATACACTGAAGCTTTCTTT. This gives the protein CASSLGPVGYTEAFF.

J is TRBJ1-2 and V is TRBV27; D call uncertain. This CDR3 spans 13 amino acids. Germline values: CDR1 MNHEY, CDR2 SMNVEV (reference sequence). V was shortened by 0 bases and J by 6 bases, with 8 bases between the two germline ends. As DNA, the CDR3 is TGTGCCAGCAGTTTATCCTCCAGTCATGGCTACACCTTC. It yields the protein CASSLSSSHGYTF.

The chain has TRBV6-5 and TRBJ1-5; TRBD1 aligns across 8 bases. CDR1 and CDR2 (germline): MNHEY, SVGAGI. V trimming: 4 bases; J trimming: 7 bases; junction bases outside the gene matches: 6. There are 14 residues in the CDR3. The DNA for the CDR3 is TGTGCCAGCAGTTTGACAGGGGCGAGACAGCCCCAGCATTTT. Residues: CASSLTGARQPQHF.

The rearrangement links TRBV5-1 to TRBJ1-4, with 7 bases matching TRBD1. Losses at the gene ends were 4 bases for V and 0 bases for J; bases not matched to a gene: 6. Germline CDR1 and CDR2: SGHRS and YFSETQ. CDR3 length: 16 residues. CDR3 DNA: TGCGCCAGCAGCCCGGGGACAGTTGCAACTAATGAAAAACTGTTTTTT. This gives the protein CASSPGTVATNEKLFF.

This chain links TRBV5-8 with TRBJ1-2; 8 nucleotides agree with TRBD1. Germline-derived CDR1 and CDR2 are SGHTS and YDEGEE. The trim removed 2 bases at V and 4 bases at J, leaving 10 bases unmatched. The CDR3 sequence is 16 residues long. CDR3 loop: CASSLGGQGGFYGYTF. CDR3 nucleotides: TGTGCCAGCAGCTTAGGTGGACAGGGAGGGTTCTATGGCTACACCTTC.